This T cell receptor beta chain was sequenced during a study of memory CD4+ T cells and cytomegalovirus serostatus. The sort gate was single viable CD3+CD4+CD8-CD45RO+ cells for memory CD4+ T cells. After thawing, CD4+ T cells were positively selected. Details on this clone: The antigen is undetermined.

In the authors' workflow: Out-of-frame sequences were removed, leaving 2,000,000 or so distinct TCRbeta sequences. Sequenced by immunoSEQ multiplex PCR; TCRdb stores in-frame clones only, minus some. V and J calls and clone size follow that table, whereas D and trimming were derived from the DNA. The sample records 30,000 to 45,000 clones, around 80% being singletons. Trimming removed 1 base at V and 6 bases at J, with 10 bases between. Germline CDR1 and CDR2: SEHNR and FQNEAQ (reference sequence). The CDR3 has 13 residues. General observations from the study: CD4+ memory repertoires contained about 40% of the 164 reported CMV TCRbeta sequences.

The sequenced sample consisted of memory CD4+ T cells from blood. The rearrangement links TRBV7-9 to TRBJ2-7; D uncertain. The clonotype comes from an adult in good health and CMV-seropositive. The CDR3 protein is CASSLDGPGEQYF. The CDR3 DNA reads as TGTGCCAGCAGCTTAGACGGGCCTGGCGAGCAGTACTTC.